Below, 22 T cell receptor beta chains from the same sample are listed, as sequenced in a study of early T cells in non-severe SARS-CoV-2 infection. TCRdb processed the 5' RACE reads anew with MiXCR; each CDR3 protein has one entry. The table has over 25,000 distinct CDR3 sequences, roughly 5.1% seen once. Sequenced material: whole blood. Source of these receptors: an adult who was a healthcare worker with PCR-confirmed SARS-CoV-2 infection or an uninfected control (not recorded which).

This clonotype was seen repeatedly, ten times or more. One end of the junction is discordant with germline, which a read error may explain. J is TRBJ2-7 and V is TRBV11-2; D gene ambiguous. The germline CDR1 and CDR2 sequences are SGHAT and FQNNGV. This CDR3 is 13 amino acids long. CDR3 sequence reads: CASSLDPPYEQYF. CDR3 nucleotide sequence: TGTGCCAGCAGCCTAGACCCCCCGTACGAGCAGTACTTC. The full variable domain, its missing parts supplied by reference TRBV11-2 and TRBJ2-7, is EAGVAQSPRYKIIEKRQSVAFWCNPISGHATLYWYQQILGQGPKLLIQFQNNGVVDDSQLPKDRFSAERLKGVDSTLKIQPAKLEDSAVYLCASSLDPPYEQYFGPGTRLTVT.

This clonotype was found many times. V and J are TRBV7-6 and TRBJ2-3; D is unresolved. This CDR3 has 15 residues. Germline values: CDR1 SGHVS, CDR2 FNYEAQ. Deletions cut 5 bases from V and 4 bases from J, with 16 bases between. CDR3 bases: TGTGCCAGCAGCAAAGACATGAATAAGGCAGATACGCAGTATTTT. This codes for CASSKDMNKADTQYF.

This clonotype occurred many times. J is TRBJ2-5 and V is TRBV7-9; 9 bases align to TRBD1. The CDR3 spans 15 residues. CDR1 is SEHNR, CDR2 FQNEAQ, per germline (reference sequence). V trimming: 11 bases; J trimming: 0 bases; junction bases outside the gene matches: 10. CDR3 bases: TGTGCCGGCCAAGGCGGGACAGGGAACCAAGAGACCCAGTACTTC. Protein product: CAGQGGTGNQETQYF.

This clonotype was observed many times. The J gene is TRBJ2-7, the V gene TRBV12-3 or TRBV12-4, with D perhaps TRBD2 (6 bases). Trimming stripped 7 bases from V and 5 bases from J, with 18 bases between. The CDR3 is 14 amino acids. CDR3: CASTLGQWRDEQYF. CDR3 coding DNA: TGTGCCAGCACCCTAGGCCAGTGGAGGGACGAGCAGTACTTC.

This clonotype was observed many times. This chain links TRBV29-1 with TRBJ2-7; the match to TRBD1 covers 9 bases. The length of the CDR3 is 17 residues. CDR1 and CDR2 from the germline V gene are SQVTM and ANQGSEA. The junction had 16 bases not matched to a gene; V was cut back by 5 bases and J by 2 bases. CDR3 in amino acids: CSVSTGTGSYDPYEQYF. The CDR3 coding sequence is TGCAGCGTTTCCACCGGGACAGGGAGTTACGATCCCTACGAGCAGTACTTC.

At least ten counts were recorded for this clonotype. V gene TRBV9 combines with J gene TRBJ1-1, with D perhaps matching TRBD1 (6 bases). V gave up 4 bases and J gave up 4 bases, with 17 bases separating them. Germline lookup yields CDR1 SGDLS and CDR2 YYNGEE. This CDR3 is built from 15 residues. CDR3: CASSPTLQGPTEAFF. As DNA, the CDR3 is TGTGCCAGCAGCCCTACACTACAGGGTCCCACTGAAGCTTTCTTT.

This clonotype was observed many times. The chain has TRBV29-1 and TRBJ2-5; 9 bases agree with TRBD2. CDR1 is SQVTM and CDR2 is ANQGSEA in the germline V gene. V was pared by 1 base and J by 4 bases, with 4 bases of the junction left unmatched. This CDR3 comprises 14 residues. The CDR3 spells CSVEGRGRAETQYF. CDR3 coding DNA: TGCAGCGTTGAAGGTCGCGGGAGGGCAGAGACCCAGTACTTC.

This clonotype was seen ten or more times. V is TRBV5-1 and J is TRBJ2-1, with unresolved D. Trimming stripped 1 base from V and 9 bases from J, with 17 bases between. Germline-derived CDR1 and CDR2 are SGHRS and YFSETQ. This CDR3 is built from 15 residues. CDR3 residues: CASSLYVSGNSEQFF. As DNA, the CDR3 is TGCGCCAGCAGCTTGTACGTTTCGGGCAATAGTGAGCAGTTCTTC.

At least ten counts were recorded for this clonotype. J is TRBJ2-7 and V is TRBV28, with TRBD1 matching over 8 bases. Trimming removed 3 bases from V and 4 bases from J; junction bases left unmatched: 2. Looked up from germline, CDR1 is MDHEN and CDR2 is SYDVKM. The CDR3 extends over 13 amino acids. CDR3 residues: CASSLTGAYEQYF. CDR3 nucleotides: TGTGCCAGCAGTTTGACAGGGGCGTACGAGCAGTACTTC. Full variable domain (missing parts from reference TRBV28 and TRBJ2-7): DVKVTQSSRYLVKRTGEKVFLECVQDMDHENMFWYRQDPGLGLRLIYFSYDVKMKEKGDIPEGYSVSREKKERFSLILESASTNQTSMYLCASSLTGAYEQYFGPGTRLTVT.

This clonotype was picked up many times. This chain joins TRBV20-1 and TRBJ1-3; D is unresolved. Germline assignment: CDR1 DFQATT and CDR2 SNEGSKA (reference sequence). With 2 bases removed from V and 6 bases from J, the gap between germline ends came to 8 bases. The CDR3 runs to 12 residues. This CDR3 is CSARSYANTIYF. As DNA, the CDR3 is TGCAGTGCTAGATCCTACGCAAACACCATATATTTT.

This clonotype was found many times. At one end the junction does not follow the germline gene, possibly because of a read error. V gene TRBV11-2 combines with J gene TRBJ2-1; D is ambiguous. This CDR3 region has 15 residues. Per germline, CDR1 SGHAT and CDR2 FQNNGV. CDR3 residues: CASSLDSQTYDEQFF. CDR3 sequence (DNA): TGTGCCAGCAGCTTAGATTCACAGACCTACGATGAGCAGTTCTTC.

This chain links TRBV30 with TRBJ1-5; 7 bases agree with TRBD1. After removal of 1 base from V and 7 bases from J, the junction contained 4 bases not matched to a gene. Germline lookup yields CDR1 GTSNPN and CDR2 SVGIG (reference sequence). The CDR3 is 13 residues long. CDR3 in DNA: TGTGCCTGGAGTGAGGGGGCAGAACAGCCCCAGCATTTT. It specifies CAWSEGAEQPQHF.

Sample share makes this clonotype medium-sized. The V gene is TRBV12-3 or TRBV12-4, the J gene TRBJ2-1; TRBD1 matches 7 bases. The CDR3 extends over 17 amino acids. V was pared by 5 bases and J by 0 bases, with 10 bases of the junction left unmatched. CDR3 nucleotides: TGTGCCAGCAGTGTCCCTACGGACAGGAGCTCCTACAATGAGCAGTTCTTC. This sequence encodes CASSVPTDRSSYNEQFF.

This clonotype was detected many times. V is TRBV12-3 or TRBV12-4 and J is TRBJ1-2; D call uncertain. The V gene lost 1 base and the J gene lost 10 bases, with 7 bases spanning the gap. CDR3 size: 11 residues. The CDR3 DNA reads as TGTGCCAGCAGTTTAGAAATGGCCTACACCTTC. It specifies CASSLEMAYTF.

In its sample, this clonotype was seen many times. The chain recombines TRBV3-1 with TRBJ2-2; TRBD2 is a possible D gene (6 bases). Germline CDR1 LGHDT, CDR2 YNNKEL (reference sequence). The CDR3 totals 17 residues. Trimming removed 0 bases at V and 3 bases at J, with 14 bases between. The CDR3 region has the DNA TGTGCCAGCAGCCAAGATCCAGGAGGAGGGTACACCGGGGAGCTGTTTTTT. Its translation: CASSQDPGGGYTGELFF. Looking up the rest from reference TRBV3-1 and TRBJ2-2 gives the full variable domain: DTAVSQTPKYLVTQMGNDKSIKCEQNLGHDTMYWYKQDSKKFLKIMFSYNNKELIINETVPNRFSPKSPDKAHLNLHINSLELGDSAVYFCASSQDPGGGYTGELFFGEGSRLTVL.

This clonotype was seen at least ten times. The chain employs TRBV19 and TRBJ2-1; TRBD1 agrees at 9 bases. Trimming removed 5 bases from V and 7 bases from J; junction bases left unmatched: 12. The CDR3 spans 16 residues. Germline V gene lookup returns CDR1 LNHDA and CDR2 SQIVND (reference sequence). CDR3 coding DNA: TGTGCCAGTAGTTTGTCCGGGACAGGGAAGGAAAATGAGCAGTTCTTC. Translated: CASSLSGTGKENEQFF.

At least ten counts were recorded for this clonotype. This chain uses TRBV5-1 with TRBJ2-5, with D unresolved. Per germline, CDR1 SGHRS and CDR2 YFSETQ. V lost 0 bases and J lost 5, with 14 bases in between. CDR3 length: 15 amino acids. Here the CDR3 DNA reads TGCGCCAGCAGCTTGGAGGGTACTAAGGAGGAGACCCAGTACTTC. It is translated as CASSLEGTKEETQYF. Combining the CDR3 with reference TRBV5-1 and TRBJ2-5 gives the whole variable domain KAGVTQTPRYLIKTRGQQVTLSCSPISGHRSVSWYQQTPGQGLQFLFEYFSETQRNKGNFPGRFSGRQFSNSRSEMNVSTLELGDSALYLCASSLEGTKEETQYFGPGTRLLVL.

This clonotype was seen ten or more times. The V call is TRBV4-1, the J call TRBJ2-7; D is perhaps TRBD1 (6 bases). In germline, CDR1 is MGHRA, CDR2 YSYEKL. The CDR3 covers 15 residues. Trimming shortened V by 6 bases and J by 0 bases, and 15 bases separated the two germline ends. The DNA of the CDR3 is TGCGCCAGCAGGTCTTGGACAGCGAGCTCCTACGAGCAGTACTTC. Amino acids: CASRSWTASSYEQYF.

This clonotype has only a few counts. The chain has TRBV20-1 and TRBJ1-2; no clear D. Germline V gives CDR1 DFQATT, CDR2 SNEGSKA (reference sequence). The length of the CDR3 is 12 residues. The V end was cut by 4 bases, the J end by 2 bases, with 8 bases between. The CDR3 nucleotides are TGCAGTGCTACCCCAAGGAACTATGGCTACACCTTC. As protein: CSATPRNYGYTF.

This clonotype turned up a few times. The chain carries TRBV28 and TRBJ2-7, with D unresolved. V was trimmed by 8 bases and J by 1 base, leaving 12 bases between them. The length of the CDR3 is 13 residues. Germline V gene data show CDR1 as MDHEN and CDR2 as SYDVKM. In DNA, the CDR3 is TGTGCCAGCCTTGGTACCCCGTCCTACGAGCAGTACTTC. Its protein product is CASLGTPSYEQYF.

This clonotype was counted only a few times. CDR3 sequence: CASTPQLGTGVIYGEKLFF. The CDR3 DNA is TGTGCCAGCACTCCCCAACTCGGGACAGGGGTTATTTATGGTGAAAAACTGTTTTTT. V and J are TRBV12-3 or TRBV12-4 and TRBJ1-4; 10 bases line up with TRBD1. The CDR3 consists of 19 residues. V shed 7 bases and J 7 bases; nucleotides not matched to a gene: 21.

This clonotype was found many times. The CDR3 DNA sequence: TGTGCCAGCTCACCCAGGGTTAATGAGCAGTTCTTC. It is translated as CASSPRVNEQFF. The chain recombines TRBV18 with TRBJ2-1; a possible D gene is TRBD1 (5 bases). Trimming stripped 3 bases from V and 7 bases from J, with 7 bases between. The CDR3 loop spans 12 amino acids. Germline-derived CDR1 and CDR2 are KGHSH and LQKENI.